The clone carrying this T cell receptor (beta chain) occurred once. The sample comes from a study of cytomegalovirus exposure and HLA in healthy donors. This PCR relied on a set of 60 Vbeta primers and 13 Jbeta primers. TCRdb's table, derived via immunoSEQ multiplex PCR, lists solely in-frame clones and lacks some. The sample consists of around 88,000 clones, around 84% of them appearing once. The donors, nominally healthy at sampling, likely had unrecorded immune exposures. There are 15 residues in the CDR3. CDR1 is SGHVS, CDR2 FQNEAQ, per germline. Trimming removed 6 bases from V and 1 base from J; junction bases left unmatched: 5.

V usage is TRBV7-8 and J usage is TRBJ1-2; TRBD1 agrees at 10 bases. The receptor was isolated from a middle-aged woman in good health and CMV-seropositive. Source material: PBMCs. The CDR3: CASSPDRGGNYGYTF. In DNA, the CDR3 is TGTGCCAGCAGTCCGGACAGGGGGGGTAACTATGGCTACACCTTC.